A single sample gave rise to the 16 T cell receptor beta chains below, sequenced in a study of Graves' ophthalmopathy and Graves' hyperthyroidism. As the template, RNA transcripts were used to amplify TCR beta CDR3 regions. Investigators did first-round RT-PCR with HTBI primers, then second-round multiplex PCR. A single record per CDR3 protein comes from TCRdb applying MiXCR to the multiplex PCR reads. The table has around 170,000 distinct CDR3 sequences, about 40% seen once; the top ten hold around 5.8%. Sequencing was performed on peripheral blood. These TCRs come from a woman in her thirties or forties with Graves' ophthalmopathy.

This chain joins TRBV6-2 or TRBV6-3 and TRBJ2-7; 9 bases agree with TRBD1. CDR1 and CDR2 (germline): MNHEY, SVGEGT. V shed 7 bases, J shed 3 bases, and the junction held 10 bases outside the gene matches. The CDR3 spans 15 residues. Here the CDR3 DNA reads TGTGCCAGCACTCCCGGACAGGGGTTCGACTACGAGCAGTACTTC. Encoded protein: CASTPGQGFDYEQYF.

The rearrangement links TRBV29-1 to TRBJ1-2; 11 nucleotides align to TRBD1. CDR1 and CDR2 (germline): SQVTM, ANQGSEA. This CDR3 comprises 16 residues. V was pared by 5 bases and J by 5 bases, with 13 bases of the junction left unmatched. The CDR3 sequence is CSVSGTRTGGAYGYTF. The CDR3 DNA reads as TGCAGCGTTTCCGGTACGCGGACAGGGGGCGCATATGGCTACACCTTC.

Ten or more counts support this clonotype. V and J are TRBV6-5 and TRBJ1-6, with unresolved D. The length of the CDR3 is 16 residues. CDR1 is MNHEY and CDR2 is SVGAGI in the germline V gene. V dropped 0 bases and J dropped 7 bases, with 13 bases sitting between them. The CDR3 coding sequence is TGTGCCAGCAGTTACTCGGCCGTCGGAGGAAATTCACCCCTCCACTTT. Its translation is CASSYSAVGGNSPLHF.

This clonotype was seen repeatedly, ten times or more. The V call is TRBV20-1, the J call TRBJ2-7; 12 bases fit TRBD2. The CDR3 consists of 17 residues. Trimming cost V 0 bases and J 0 bases; bases outside gene matches: 6. Germline V gene data show CDR1 as DFQATT and CDR2 as SNEGSKA (reference sequence). The CDR3: CSARDWTSGIISYEQYF. The CDR3 region has the DNA TGCAGTGCTAGAGATTGGACTAGCGGGATTATCTCCTACGAGCAGTACTTC.

This clonotype was found many times. J is TRBJ1-1 and V is TRBV28; D ambiguous. The CDR3 sequence is 11 residues long. Trimming stripped 6 bases from V and 11 bases from J, with 13 bases between. CDR1 and CDR2 (germline): MDHEN, SYDVKM. The CDR3 region is CASRPATGAFF. The CDR3 region has the DNA TGTGCCAGCAGACCCGCTACTGGTGCTTTCTTT.

This clonotype was counted many times. This chain links TRBV12-3 or TRBV12-4 with TRBJ2-5; 8 nucleotides match TRBD1. After removal of 5 bases from V and 1 base from J, the junction contained 12 bases not matched to a gene. CDR3 length equals 17 residues. CDR3 in amino acids: CASSQDPTGVGQETQYF. The CDR3 DNA is TGTGCCAGCAGTCAGGATCCGACAGGGGTAGGCCAAGAGACCCAGTACTTC.

The rearrangement uses TRBV11-2 and TRBJ1-1, with 11 bases identical to TRBD1. Germline V gene sequence: CDR1 SGHAT, CDR2 FQNNGV. Trimming took 6 bases from V and 4 from J; bases not matched to a gene: 7. The CDR3 length is 15 residues. CDR3 in amino acids: CASSMTGTGGTEAFF. The CDR3 DNA is TGTGCCAGCAGTATGACCGGGACAGGGGGCACTGAAGCTTTCTTT.

V gene TRBV6-1 combines with J gene TRBJ2-7, with D tentatively TRBD1 (5 bases). The germline gives CDR1 MNHNS, CDR2 SASEGT. The length of the CDR3 is 15 residues. The germline V and J ends were trimmed by 6 bases and 2 bases, with 17 bases remaining between them. The CDR3 DNA follows: TGTGCCAGCAGCCCCCTGGGGCAGAATCCCTACGAGCAGTACTTC. It translates to CASSPLGQNPYEQYF.

This clonotype is termed medium-sized. This CDR3 reads CASNLRQGRDTEAFF. CDR3 DNA: TGTGCCAGCAACCTAAGACAGGGGCGGGACACTGAAGCTTTCTTT. The V and J genes are TRBV12-3 or TRBV12-4 and TRBJ1-1, with 8 bases that match TRBD1. The trim removed 7 bases at V and 3 bases at J, leaving 10 bases unmatched. The CDR3 totals 15 residues.

This sequence joins TRBV6-5 and TRBJ1-6; D is uncertain. V was trimmed by 2 bases and J by 7 bases, leaving 3 bases between them. The CDR3 loop spans 12 amino acids. Germline V lookup: CDR1 MNHEY, CDR2 SVGAGI. For the CDR3, the DNA is TGTGCCAGCAGTTACACAAATTCACCCCTCCACTTT. This gives the protein CASSYTNSPLHF.

This clonotype was observed a few times. V gene TRBV6-5 combines with J gene TRBJ2-5; no definite D call. From germline, CDR1 is MNHEY and CDR2 SVGAGI. There are 14 residues in the CDR3. Trimming took 0 bases from V and 1 from J, leaving 6 bases between them. CDR3 in amino acids: CASSYSGSQETQYF. Here the CDR3 DNA reads TGTGCCAGCAGTTACTCAGGCAGCCAAGAGACCCAGTACTTC.

This clonotype was seen ten or more times. This chain joins TRBV27 and TRBJ1-2, with D uncertain. Trimming removed 5 bases from V and 1 base from J, with 5 bases in between. The germline CDR1 and CDR2 sequences are MNHEY and SMNVEV (reference sequence). The CDR3 is made up of 12 amino acids. CDR3 sequence: CASSADNYGYTF. CDR3 coding DNA: TGTGCCAGCAGTGCCGATAACTATGGCTACACCTTC.

In this sample, this clonotype turned up many times. The CDR3 coding sequence is TGCGCCAGCAGCTCAAGCCCCCGGGACAACTCCTACGAGCAGTACTTC. Its translation is CASSSSPRDNSYEQYF. V and J are TRBV5-1 and TRBJ2-7; possibly TRBD1 for D (6 bases). This CDR3 comprises 16 residues. The germline gives CDR1 SGHRS, CDR2 YFSETQ. V lost 3 bases and J 0 bases, leaving 16 bases between the germline ends.

This clonotype was detected many times. V gene TRBV15 combines with J gene TRBJ1-2, with D unresolved. The CDR3 is 14 amino acids. Trimming left V 5 bases short and J 4 bases short, with 14 bases between. The germline V gene has CDR1 LNHNV and CDR2 YYDKDF (reference sequence). CDR3 sequence reads: CATSPRTEFYGYTF. The DNA of the CDR3 is TGTGCCACCAGCCCGAGGACCGAGTTCTATGGCTACACCTTC.

The V and J genes are TRBV19 and TRBJ1-2, with TRBD1 as a possible D gene (6 bases). The CDR3 sequence is 14 residues long. In germline, CDR1 is LNHDA, CDR2 SQIVND (reference sequence). V was cut by 3 bases and J by 3 bases, with 11 bases left in between. The CDR3 DNA reads as TGTGCCAGTAGTATCCAGACAGGACACTATGGCTACACCTTC. As protein: CASSIQTGHYGYTF. The variable domain in full, completed from reference TRBV19 and TRBJ1-2, reads DGGITQSPKYLFRKEGQNVTLSCEQNLNHDAMYWYRQDPGQGLRLIYYSQIVNDFQKGDIAEGYSVSREKKESFPLTVTSAQKNPTAFYLCASSIQTGHYGYTFGSGTRLTVV.

The V gene is TRBV12-3 or TRBV12-4, the J gene TRBJ1-2; TRBD1 might be the D (6 bases). This CDR3 has 15 amino acids. V lost 1 base and J 1 base, leaving 10 bases between the germline ends. The CDR3 reads CASSLGGQNNYGYTF. The CDR3 DNA reads TGTGCCAGCAGTTTAGGAGGACAGAATAACTATGGCTACACCTTC.